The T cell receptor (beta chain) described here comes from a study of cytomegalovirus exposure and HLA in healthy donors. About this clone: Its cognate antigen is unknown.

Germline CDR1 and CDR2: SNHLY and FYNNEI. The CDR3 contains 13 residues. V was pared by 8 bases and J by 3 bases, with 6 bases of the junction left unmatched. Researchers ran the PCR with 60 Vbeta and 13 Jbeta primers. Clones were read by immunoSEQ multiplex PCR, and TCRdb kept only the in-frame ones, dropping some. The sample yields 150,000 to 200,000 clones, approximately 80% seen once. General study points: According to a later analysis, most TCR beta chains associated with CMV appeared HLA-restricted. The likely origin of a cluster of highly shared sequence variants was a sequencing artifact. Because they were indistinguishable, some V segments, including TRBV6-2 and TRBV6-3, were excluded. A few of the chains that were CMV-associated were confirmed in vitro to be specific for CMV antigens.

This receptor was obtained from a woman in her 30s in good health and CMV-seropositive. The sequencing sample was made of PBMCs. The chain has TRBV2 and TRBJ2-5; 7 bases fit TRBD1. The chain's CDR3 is CASSTDREETQYF. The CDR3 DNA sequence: TGTGCCAGCTCGACCGACAGGGAAGAGACCCAGTACTTC.